This TCR beta chain was sequenced during a study of cytomegalovirus exposure and HLA in healthy donors. Whole-study context: A later analysis reported the 95 to 150 validation repertoires used the same platform as the approximately 650 first-cohort repertoires. Findings and limits, study-wide: The tendency of first-cohort TCR clusters to co-occur in the roughly 120 validation repertoires was the finding of a later analysis. Researchers reported that a few CMV-associated chains were confirmed in vitro as CMV antigen-specific.

Using immunoSEQ multiplex PCR, the repertoire was profiled, and TCRdb retains in-frame clones only, with some absent. The repertoire has fewer than 400,000 clones, more than 80% of them found once; the top ten carry about 0.91%. Points on this clone: Antigen: not known.

With 0 bases removed from V and 6 bases from J, the gap between germline ends came to 19 bases. CDR1 and CDR2 from the germline V gene are SGHRS and YFSETQ. The CDR3 extends over 16 amino acids. The chain carries TRBV5-1 and TRBJ2-7, with D maybe TRBD1 (5 bases). What was sequenced was PBMCs. The TCR comes from a woman under 30 in good health and CMV-seronegative. The CDR3 spells CASSLGRTPDLVEQYF. DNA of the CDR3: TGCGCCAGCAGCTTGGGACGGACACCGGACCTGGTCGAGCAGTACTTC. Together with reference TRBV5-1 and TRBJ2-7, the CDR3 gives the full variable domain: KAGVTQTPRYLIKTRGQQVTLSCSPISGHRSVSWYQQTPGQGLQFLFEYFSETQRNKGNFPGRFSGRQFSNSRSEMNVSTLELGDSALYLCASSLGRTPDLVEQYFGPGTRLTVT.